The T cell receptor (beta chain) described here comes from a study of regulatory dendritic cells for organ transplantation. This table comes from immunoSEQ multiplex PCR, and its TCRdb copy is limited to in-frame clones, with some not included. Here the sample spans tens of thousands of clones, about four fifths being singletons. The sequencing input was naive CD4+ T cells from blood. Subset described: CD45RA+ naive T cells. This TCR was sampled from a human donor in good health.

CDR3: CASSPPTGTDTQYF. CDR3 DNA: TGTGCCAGCTCACCTCCAACCGGGACAGATACGCAGTATTTT. V and J are TRBV18 and TRBJ2-3; D is ambiguous. Between the trimmed V and J ends, which lost 3 bases and 3 bases, there was a span of 10 bases. Germline V CDR1 and CDR2: KGHSH, LQKENI. The CDR3 has 14 residues.